This is a list of T cell receptor beta chains from one sample in a study of graft-versus-host responses after intestinal transplantation. No antigen is known for these receptors. Profiling relied on immunoSEQ multiplex PCR, and the TCRdb table lists in-frame clones only, not all of them. The sample gives about 66,000 clones, about nine tenths of which show up once; roughly 1.3% is in the top ten. Sample: unstimulated CD8+ T cells sorted from spleen or lymph node cells, taken before intestinal transplant. The source of these receptors is a human donor who received an intestinal transplant. The CDR3 runs from the conserved cysteine through the conserved F or W. D genes are given only for firm matches. Clone size is given for some rows only: seen once, a few or many times, or a class if the clone is expanded.

d_gene: NA
j_gene: TRBJ1-5
v_gene: TRBV4-1
abundance: few
CDR3aa: CASSPLGAGVHQPQHF
CDR3nt: TGCGCCAGCAGCCCCCTGGGGGCAGGGGTCCATCAGCCCCAGCATTTT

d_gene: TRBD1
j_gene: TRBJ1-6
v_gene: TRBV4-2
abundance: NA
CDR3aa: CASSQSQGGLNSPLHF
CDR3nt: TGTGCCAGCAGCCAATCCCAGGGGGGCTTGAATTCACCCCTCCACTTT

d_gene: TRBD1
j_gene: TRBJ2-2
v_gene: TRBV15
abundance: NA
CDR3aa: CATSFPRETGGSGELFF
CDR3nt: TGTGCCACCAGCTTTCCTCGGGAGACAGGGGGCTCTGGGGAGCTGTTTTTT

d_gene: TRBD1
j_gene: TRBJ1-2
v_gene: TRBV11-2
abundance: NA
CDR3aa: CASSLVLGTGSGYTF
CDR3nt: TGTGCCAGCAGCTTAGTCCTCGGGACAGGGAGCGGCTACACCTTC

d_gene: TRBD2
j_gene: TRBJ2-7
v_gene: TRBV7-9
abundance: NA
CDR3aa: CATQTSGGYEQYF
CDR3nt: TGTGCCACCCAGACTAGCGGGGGCTACGAGCAGTACTTC

d_gene: TRBD2
j_gene: TRBJ2-7
v_gene: TRBV12-5
abundance: NA
CDR3aa: CASGSGRGDSYEQYF
CDR3nt: TGTGCTAGTGGTTCCGGGCGGGGGGACTCCTACGAGCAGTACTTC

d_gene: NA
j_gene: TRBJ1-2
v_gene: TRBV7-2
abundance: NA
CDR3aa: CASSLGAEPNPHYGYTF
CDR3nt: TGTGCCAGCAGCTTAGGGGCAGAACCTAACCCGCACTATGGCTACACCTTC

d_gene: NA
j_gene: TRBJ2-3
v_gene: TRBV6-6
abundance: NA
CDR3aa: CASSYSGAYTDTQYF
CDR3nt: TGTGCCAGCAGTTACTCTGGGGCTTACACAGATACGCAGTATTTT

d_gene: NA
j_gene: TRBJ1-2
v_gene: TRBV29-1
abundance: NA
CDR3aa: CSAEGDATFGYTF
CDR3nt: TGCAGCGCCGAGGGGGACGCAACTTTCGGCTACACCTTC

d_gene: TRBD1
j_gene: TRBJ1-3
v_gene: TRBV15
abundance: NA
CDR3aa: CATSRRTGGAGNTIYF
CDR3nt: TGTGCCACCAGCAGAAGGACAGGAGGAGCTGGAAACACCATATATTTT

d_gene: NA
j_gene: TRBJ2-3
v_gene: TRBV7-9
abundance: NA
CDR3aa: CASSLLLGGPTDTQYF
CDR3nt: TGTGCCAGCAGCTTACTCCTGGGGGGTCCCACAGATACGCAGTATTTT

d_gene: TRBD2
j_gene: TRBJ2-1
v_gene: TRBV7-2
abundance: NA
CDR3aa: CASSSAGGTNEQFF
CDR3nt: TGTGCCAGCAGCTCAGCGGGGGGAACCAATGAGCAGTTCTTC

d_gene: NA
j_gene: TRBJ2-7
v_gene: TRBV5-5
abundance: once
CDR3aa: CASSFETGTLTYEQYF
CDR3nt: TGTGCCAGCAGCTTCGAGACCGGGACTCTGACCTACGAGCAGTACTTC

d_gene: TRBD2
j_gene: TRBJ2-7
v_gene: TRBV9
abundance: NA
CDR3aa: CASGGGAHEQYF
CDR3nt: TGTGCCTCCGGCGGGGGGGCCCACGAGCAGTACTTC

d_gene: TRBD2
j_gene: TRBJ2-1
v_gene: TRBV27
abundance: NA
CDR3aa: CASTVAGGGHNEQFF
CDR3nt: TGTGCCAGCACCGTAGCGGGGGGTGGGCACAATGAGCAGTTCTTC

d_gene: NA
j_gene: TRBJ2-1
v_gene: TRBV6-5
abundance: once
CDR3aa: CASSPGGGNEQFF
CDR3nt: TGTGCCAGCAGTCCCGGTGGGGGGAATGAGCAGTTCTTC

d_gene: TRBD2
j_gene: TRBJ2-2
v_gene: TRBV13
abundance: NA
CDR3aa: CASSTQEGLANTGELFF
CDR3nt: TGTGCCAGCAGTACTCAAGAGGGACTAGCGAACACCGGGGAGCTGTTTTTT

d_gene: TRBD1
j_gene: TRBJ1-1
v_gene: TRBV5-4
abundance: NA
CDR3aa: CASEQGTEAFF
CDR3nt: TGTGCCAGCGAACAGGGGACTGAAGCTTTCTTT

d_gene: NA
j_gene: TRBJ2-1
v_gene: TRBV6-5
abundance: few
CDR3aa: CASSTGIYNEQFF
CDR3nt: TGTGCCAGCAGTACAGGGATCTACAATGAGCAGTTCTTC

d_gene: TRBD2
j_gene: TRBJ2-3
v_gene: TRBV4-1
abundance: NA
CDR3aa: CASSQGGLAWDTQYF
CDR3nt: TGCGCCAGCAGCCAAGGGGGACTAGCGTGGGATACGCAGTATTTT

d_gene: TRBD2
j_gene: TRBJ2-7
v_gene: TRBV11-2
abundance: few
CDR3aa: CASSAGTSGYEQYF
CDR3nt: TGTGCCAGCAGCGCCGGGACTAGTGGCTACGAGCAGTACTTC

d_gene: NA
j_gene: TRBJ2-3
v_gene: TRBV27
abundance: NA
CDR3aa: CASTYGGTQYF
CDR3nt: TGTGCCAGCACATATGGGGGCACGCAGTATTTT

d_gene: TRBD1
j_gene: TRBJ2-7
v_gene: TRBV5-4
abundance: NA
CDR3aa: CASSWTGGYEQYF
CDR3nt: TGTGCCAGCAGCTGGACAGGGGGATACGAGCAGTACTTC

d_gene: NA
j_gene: TRBJ1-1
v_gene: TRBV5-5
abundance: NA
CDR3aa: CASSLGPGTASPEAFF
CDR3nt: TGTGCCAGCAGCTTAGGGCCCGGGACTGCCTCGCCTGAAGCTTTCTTT